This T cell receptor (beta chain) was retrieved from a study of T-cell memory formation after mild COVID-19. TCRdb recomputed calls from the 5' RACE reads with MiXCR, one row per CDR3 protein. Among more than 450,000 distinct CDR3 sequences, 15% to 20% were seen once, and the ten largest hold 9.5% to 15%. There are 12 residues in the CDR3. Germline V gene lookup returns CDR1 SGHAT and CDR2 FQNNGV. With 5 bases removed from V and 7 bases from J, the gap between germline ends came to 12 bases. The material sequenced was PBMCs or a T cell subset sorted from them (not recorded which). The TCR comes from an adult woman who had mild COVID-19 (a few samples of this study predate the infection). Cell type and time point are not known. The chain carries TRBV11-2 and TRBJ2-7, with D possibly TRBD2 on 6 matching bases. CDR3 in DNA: TGTGCCAGCAGCGCGGGACGGAGAGAGCAGTACTTC. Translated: CASSAGRREQYF.